Each of the 21 T cell receptor beta chains below was sequenced from the same sample in a study of read filtering for tumor transcriptome and immune sequencing. Molecular barcoded adaptors covering alpha/delta and beta/gamma chains were used on approximately 440 ng RNA. MiXCR, run by TCRdb on the reads, gives a single entry per CDR3 protein. The data show 48,000 or so distinct CDR3 sequences, roughly 19% seen once. The sample consisted of a population of CD138-negative cells sorted from bone marrow. The receptors stem from a donor at least 40 years old with multiple myeloma.

A word on this clonotype: A read error is possible here, since a much larger clone lies one base away. This chain joins TRBV5-1 and TRBJ2-7, with D tentatively TRBD1 (5 bases). The CDR3 totals 15 residues. The germline V gene encodes CDR1 SGHRS and CDR2 YFSETQ. This CDR3 reads CASILLPGSFDEQHF. In DNA form, the CDR3 reads TGCGCCAGCATACTCCTACCAGGGTCATTCGACGAGCAGCACTTC.

This clonotype was detected ten times or more. This chain connects TRBV7-3 to TRBJ2-1; possibly TRBD2 for D (6 bases). Looked up from germline, CDR1 is SGHTA and CDR2 is FQGTGA. The CDR3 totals 14 residues. Trimming shortened V by 2 bases and J by 15 bases, and 20 bases separated the two germline ends. CDR3 bases: TGTGCCAGCAGCTTAGGTATTAGCGGAACTAACCTGTTCTTC. Translation: CASSLGISGTNLFF.

The table lists this clonotype with many counts. The gene calls are TRBV20-1 and TRBJ2-1, with D perhaps given as TRBD1 or TRBD2 (6 bases each). Germline-derived CDR1 and CDR2 are DFQATT and SNEGSKA (reference sequence). The CDR3 contains 17 residues. V lost 0 bases and J lost 5, with 20 bases in between. The DNA of the CDR3 is TGCAGTGCTAGAGATAACAGGGAGGCTTTTGGGGACAATGAGCAGTTCTTC. It codes for CSARDNREAFGDNEQFF.

At least ten counts were recorded for this clonotype. This chain joins TRBV29-1 and TRBJ2-3, with D unclear. This CDR3 is 10 amino acids long. Germline loops: CDR1 SQVTM, CDR2 ANQGSEA. Trimming took off 4 bases at V and 6 bases at J, with 5 bases between the two ends. The CDR3 coding sequence is TGCAGCGTTGGTAGGGATACGCAGTATTTT. Translated: CSVGRDTQYF.

The chain combines TRBV7-9 with TRBJ2-3; D call uncertain. CDR1 and CDR2 from the germline V gene are SEHNR and FQNEAQ (reference sequence). V was clipped by 4 bases and J by 8 bases, with 19 bases between them. The CDR3 runs to 15 residues. The CDR3 here is CASSSHTARSATQYF. The CDR3 nucleotides are TGTGCCAGCAGCTCACACACCGCTAGGTCAGCTACGCAGTATTTT. Supplemented by reference TRBV7-9 and TRBJ2-3, the full variable domain reads DTGVSQNPRHKITKRGQNVTFRCDPISEHNRLYWYRQTLGQGPEFLTYFQNEAQLEKSRLLSDRFSAERPKGSFSTLEIQRTEQGDSAMYLCASSSHTARSATQYFGPGTRLTVL.

The rearrangement uses TRBV6-6 and TRBJ2-7; D unresolved. This CDR3 contains 12 residues. The V and J ends lost 5 bases and 6 bases respectively, with 11 bases between them. In germline, CDR1 is MNHNY, CDR2 SVGAGI (reference sequence). This CDR3 reads CASSPLHGEQYF. The CDR3, as DNA: TGTGCCAGCAGTCCCCTCCATGGCGAGCAGTACTTC.

This chain joins TRBV10-3 and TRBJ2-2, with 10 bases identical to TRBD2. Germline CDR1 reads ENHRY; CDR2 reads SYGVKD. The CDR3 sequence is 16 residues long. Unmatched junction bases numbered 6, after V lost 4 bases and J lost 4 bases. The CDR3 reads CAISVRAGGGTGELFF. In DNA, the CDR3 is TGTGCCATCAGTGTAAGAGCGGGAGGGGGCACCGGGGAGCTGTTTTTT.

The J gene is TRBJ1-1, the V gene TRBV27, with D uncertain. The CDR3 is 13 amino acids. Deletions cut 5 bases from V and 5 bases from J, with 12 bases between. Germline V gene sequence: CDR1 MNHEY, CDR2 SMNVEV (reference sequence). CDR3 protein: CASSPGPGTEAFF. The DNA for the CDR3 is TGTGCCAGCAGTCCTGGGCCCGGAACTGAAGCTTTCTTT.

V and J are TRBV6-5 and TRBJ2-2; D uncertain. The germline V and J ends were trimmed by 6 bases and 3 bases, with 8 bases remaining between them. Germline V gene sequence: CDR1 MNHEY, CDR2 SVGAGI. This CDR3 has 13 amino acids. The CDR3 DNA is TGTGCCAGCAGGGTACAGTACACCGGGGAGCTGTTTTTT. It translates to CASRVQYTGELFF.

A note on this clonotype: A much larger clone lies one base from this, so it may be a read error. The chain is built from TRBV10-3 and TRBJ1-2; D is possibly TRBD1 (6 bases). V dropped 0 bases and J dropped 7 bases, with 15 bases sitting between them. The CDR3 has 15 residues. Germline V gene lookup returns CDR1 ENHRY and CDR2 SYGVKD. CDR3 sequence: CAISESGGRESGYTF. CDR3 DNA: TGTGCCATCAGTGAGTCAGGGGGGCGTGAAAGTGGCTACACCTTC.

A remark on this clonotype: The conserved closing phenylalanine or tryptophan is absent in this CDR3, likely reflecting a read error. This rearrangement joins TRBV20-1 to TRBJ1-4, with 10 positions matching TRBD1. The CDR3 length is 17 residues. After removal of 4 bases from V and 8 bases from J, the junction contained 16 bases not matched to a gene. The germline CDR1 and CDR2 sequences are DFQATT and SNEGSKA (reference sequence). In DNA, the CDR3 is TGCAGTGCTATAGATCCCTCCGGGACAGGGGTTGGAGAAAAACTGTTTTTA. Translated: CSAIDPSGTGVGEKLFL.

This clonotype was found many times. The chain uses TRBV6-6 and TRBJ2-1, with a possible D match to TRBD1 (6 bases). Germline V CDR1 and CDR2: MNHNY, SVGAGI (reference sequence). Trimming left V 8 bases short and J 9 bases short, with 14 bases between. The length of the CDR3 is 12 residues. CDR3 bases: TGTGCCAGCGGGCAGGGGATCGGTGAGCAGTTCTTC. Translation gives CASGQGIGEQFF.

Note on this clonotype: A clone one base away is much larger, so this may be a read error. It is likely a read error, because the conserved phenylalanine at the end of the CDR3 is missing. J is TRBJ1-5 and V is TRBV6-6, with no clear D. V lost 7 bases and J 2 bases, leaving 9 bases between the germline ends. Germline CDR1 MNHNY, CDR2 SVGAGI (reference sequence). The CDR3 has 13 amino acids. The CDR3 DNA reads TGTGCCAGCACCGTCAATGGCAATCAGCCCCAGCATCTT. It encodes CASTVNGNQPQHL.

This clonotype was detected a few times. This sequence joins TRBV5-1 and TRBJ2-2, with TRBD2 matching 10 bases. Germline CDR1 SGHRS, CDR2 YFSETQ. The CDR3 runs 14 residues. V lost 10 bases to trimming and J lost 6 bases; unmatched junction nucleotides: 9. In DNA form, the CDR3 reads TGCGCCTCCAGGGGGACTAGCGTTTCCGGGGAGCTGTTTTTT. This codes for CASRGTSVSGELFF.

This chain uses TRBV6-6 with TRBJ2-5; no definite D call. CDR3 length: 14 amino acids. The ends were cut back, 6 bases at V and 6 bases at J, with 17 bases in the middle. CDR1 MNHNY and CDR2 SVGAGI come from the germline V gene (reference sequence). The CDR3 DNA is TGTGCCAGCAGCCCGGGTAGTTCTCAAAAGACCCAGTACTTC. This sequence encodes CASSPGSSQKTQYF.

This clonotype was counted at least ten times. The gene calls are TRBV29-1 and TRBJ1-1; D gene uncertain. The CDR3 has 16 residues. V was clipped by 5 bases and J by 3 bases, with 22 bases between them. Germline V CDR1 and CDR2: SQVTM, ANQGSEA. CDR3 loop: CSVLALRTQSYTEAFF. CDR3 DNA: TGCAGCGTTTTGGCCTTAAGAACTCAGTCGTACACTGAAGCTTTCTTT.

This clonotype was counted many times. The chain links TRBV7-2 to TRBJ2-1; 14 bases align to TRBD2. The CDR3 has 17 residues. CDR1 SGHTA and CDR2 FQGNSA come from the germline V gene. V gave up 5 bases and J gave up 7 bases; unmatched junction bases: 10. DNA for the CDR3: TGTGCCAGCAGCCACCGGGGGACTAGCGGGAGTATTAATGAGCAGTTCTTC. This translates into CASSHRGTSGSINEQFF.

The sample holds many counts of this clonotype. The chain is built from TRBV20-1 and TRBJ2-1, with 14 bases matching TRBD2. V lost 4 bases, J lost 8 bases, and 25 bases stayed unmatched. From germline, CDR1 is DFQATT and CDR2 SNEGSKA (reference sequence). There are 21 residues in the CDR3. CDR3 in DNA: TGCAGTGCTACCTCATACCGAGACGGACAAGGACTAGCGGGAGGAGGCGATGAGCAGTTCTTC. Its translation: CSATSYRDGQGLAGGGDEQFF.

This clonotype has ten or more counts. J is TRBJ2-1 and V is TRBV20-1; perhaps TRBD1 as D (5 bases). The germline V and J ends were trimmed by 2 bases and 1 base, with 21 bases remaining between them. The CDR3 sequence is 18 residues long. Germline V lookup: CDR1 DFQATT, CDR2 SNEGSKA (reference sequence). The CDR3 region has the DNA TGCAGTGCTAGAAGAAGGGGCTTGACAGACTCTTCCTACAATGAGCAGTTCTTC. Translating it yields CSARRRGLTDSSYNEQFF.

Concerning this clonotype itself: Germline is not matched at one junction end, which may reflect a read error. The chain joins TRBV12-3 or TRBV12-4 to TRBJ1-5; 7 bases match TRBD1. CDR3 length: 14 residues. The CDR3 DNA reads as TGTGCCGGCAGTCTACAGGGGCCGGGTCAGCCCCAGCATTTT. It yields the protein CAGSLQGPGQPQHF.

This clonotype was counted many times. The chain has TRBV7-6 and TRBJ2-2, with D perhaps TRBD2 (5 bases). The germline V gene has CDR1 SGHVS and CDR2 FNYEAQ. There are 16 residues in the CDR3. The V end lost 1 base, the J end lost 2 bases, and 11 bases lay between the germline ends. The CDR3 here is CASSLVPSSNTGELFF. For the CDR3, the DNA is TGTGCCAGCAGCTTAGTTCCTAGCAGTAACACCGGGGAGCTGTTTTTT.